A single sample gave rise to the 4 T cell receptor beta chains below, sequenced in a study of shared T cell receptors in the human thymus. Produced via immunoSEQ multiplex PCR; TCRdb's table is partial and in-frame only. The sample carries 600,000 or so clones, 70% to 90% recorded once. The same sample was also studied in work on human thymus T cells.

Sample: thymocytes. These receptors all come from a boy less than two years old with a congenital heart defect.

The rearrangement joins TRBV25-1 to TRBJ1-5; tentatively, D is TRBD1 (5 bases). Trimming removed 2 bases from V and 8 bases from J, with 16 bases in between. This CDR3 has 15 residues. Per germline, CDR1 MGHDK and CDR2 SYGVNS. This CDR3 is CASSEGGEGQEPQHF. In nucleotides, the CDR3 is TGTGCCAGCAGTGAAGGGGGGGAGGGGCAAGAGCCCCAGCATTTT.

The gene calls are TRBV29-1 and TRBJ2-3; D uncertain. V lost 0 bases and J lost 4, with 14 bases in between. CDR3 length: 15 residues. Per germline, CDR1 SQVTM and CDR2 ANQGSEA. The DNA for the CDR3 is TGCAGCGTTGAAGATATGTTCGCGATCTCAGATACGCAGTATTTT. It translates to CSVEDMFAISDTQYF.

The chain recombines TRBV5-1 with TRBJ1-1, with a tentative D call TRBD1 (5 bases). V dropped 0 bases and J dropped 1 base, with 7 bases sitting between them. This CDR3 has 14 residues. Germline V gene sequence: CDR1 SGHRS, CDR2 YFSETQ. In nucleotides, the CDR3 is TGCGCCAGCAGCTTGGGGGGCGGGAACACTGAAGCTTTCTTT. Translation: CASSLGGGNTEAFF. Full variable domain (missing parts from reference TRBV5-1 and TRBJ1-1): KAGVTQTPRYLIKTRGQQVTLSCSPISGHRSVSWYQQTPGQGLQFLFEYFSETQRNKGNFPGRFSGRQFSNSRSEMNVSTLELGDSALYLCASSLGGGNTEAFFGQGTRLTVV.

The genes are TRBV5-1 and TRBJ2-1; 10 bases are shared with TRBD1. The CDR3 consists of 14 residues. Germline lookup yields CDR1 SGHRS and CDR2 YFSETQ. Trimming at V came to 9 bases and at J to 7 bases, leaving 10 bases not matched to a gene. The CDR3 reads CATADRGLGNEQFF. The CDR3 DNA follows: TGCGCCACCGCCGACAGGGGGCTGGGAAATGAGCAGTTCTTC.